This T cell receptor beta chain was sequenced for a study of T-cell memory formation after mild COVID-19. General observations from the study: Later expanders leaned toward CD4+, whereas clones contracting from day 15 to 85 were balanced CD4/CD8. Pre-infection memory showed some responding clones, and this suggested that cross-reactive memory joined.

Barcoded TCR alpha and TCR beta cDNA libraries with UMIs came from 5'RACE using constant-segment primers. Each CDR3 protein gets one entry after TCRdb re-called the 5' RACE reads with MiXCR. The sample has over 400,000 distinct CDR3 sequences, about 25% seen once. As concerns this clonotype: The target antigen is unknown.

This CDR3 spans 14 amino acids. Germline CDR1 and CDR2: SGHRS and YFSETQ. V lost 0 bases and J 7 bases, leaving 12 bases between the germline ends. The clonotype originates from an adult woman who had mild COVID-19 (a few samples of this study predate the infection). Cell type and time point are not known. This chain joins TRBV5-1 and TRBJ2-3; tentative D call: TRBD1 (6 bases). The sample taken for sequencing was PBMCs or a T cell subset sorted from them (not recorded which). In DNA, the CDR3 is TGCGCCAGCAGCTTGGGTCAGGGGATATATACGCAGTATTTT. Translation gives CASSLGQGIYTQYF.